The sequence of this T cell receptor beta chain was determined in a study of CD8 T cells in ankylosing spondylitis. Study results and caveats: It appeared that ankylosing spondylitis blood was characterized by a TCR beta motif of several highly homologous variants.

TCRdb recomputed calls from the 5' RACE reads with MiXCR, one row per CDR3 protein. This sample yields about 510,000 distinct CDR3 sequences, of which roughly 5.2% are seen a single time; around 3.5% belongs to the top ten. This clonotype was counted ten times or more. The target antigen is unknown. The CDR3 contains 16 residues. V shed 1 base, J shed 2 bases, and the junction held 8 bases outside the gene matches. The germline gives CDR1 DFQATT, CDR2 SNEGSKA (reference sequence). The sample was blood, either unsorted or a sorted T cell fraction (not recorded which). V gene TRBV20-1 combines with J gene TRBJ2-3; 8 nucleotides match TRBD2. This TCR came from a male donor with ankylosing spondylitis. CDR3 amino acids: CSARGGPSGSTDTQYF. The DNA of the CDR3 is TGCAGTGCTAGAGGGGGGCCTAGCGGGTCCACAGATACGCAGTATTTT.